This T cell receptor (beta chain) is drawn from a study of chemoradiotherapy in HPV16-positive cancers. Study results and caveats: Non-HPV-specific T cells did not expand in tumors during treatment, whereas candidate HPV-specific clones and E7-related motifs did. The functional HPV-specific definition rests on just two HPV16-positive patients.

This clone has a single count. The antigen remains undetermined. Only in-frame clones appear in the TCRdb table, and some are missing; sequencing was by immunoSEQ multiplex PCR. The sample has some 11,000 clones; 65% to 85% are singletons. The sequence derives from a human donor with HPV-associated anogenital cancer. This material was acquired from a patient who underwent chemoradiotherapy.

The CDR3 sequence is CASSTSGGAYNEQFF. The CDR3 coding sequence is TGTGCCAGCAGCACCAGCGGGGGAGCCTACAATGAGCAGTTCTTC. The chain combines TRBV21-1 with TRBJ2-1; the table names TRBD2, a call not compared with the DNA. TRBV21-1 is termed a pseudogene. This CDR3 region has 15 residues.